This entry lists 13 T cell receptor beta chains sequenced from one sample in a study of post-analysis software for immune sequencing data. Their specific antigens are unknown. Study-wide points: A few TRBV segments (TRBV5-6, TRBV5-1 and TRBV20-1 among them) occurred more frequently in patients than in controls.

Unique molecular identifiers featured in each of the TCR beta cDNA libraries. One entry per CDR3 protein results from TCRdb running MiXCR on the PCR reads. The data hold 650,000 to 850,000 distinct CDR3 sequences, with approximately 53% observed a single time. The sequenced sample was blood. The receptors were sampled from a girl between 10 and 17 years old with multiple sclerosis.

DNA of the CDR3: TGCAGCGCCCTAGTTGGGGGGGAGCAGTACTTC. Protein: CSALVGGEQYF. The J gene is TRBJ2-7, the V gene TRBV29-1; tentative D call: TRBD2 (6 bases). The CDR3 covers 11 residues. Trimming shortened V by 7 bases and J by 7 bases, and 14 bases separated the two germline ends. CDR1 and CDR2 (germline): SQVTM, ANQGSEA.

This sequence joins TRBV20-1 and TRBJ2-7; TRBD2 matches 10 bases. This CDR3 has 16 amino acids. In germline, CDR1 is DFQATT, CDR2 SNEGSKA (reference sequence). V shed 0 bases, J shed 1 base, and the junction held 6 bases outside the gene matches. DNA for the CDR3: TGCAGTGCTAGAGATACACTAGCGGGAATATCCTACGAGCAGTACTTC. Its protein product is CSARDTLAGISYEQYF.

This clonotype showed up just a few times. The junction shows a germline mismatch at one end, possibly a read error. The V and J genes are TRBV4-1 and TRBJ1-2, with D uncertain. CDR1 is MGHRA, CDR2 YSYEKL, per germline. This CDR3 is built from 15 residues. Written as DNA, the CDR3 is TGCGCCAGCAACCAACCTACATCCAGAAACTATGGCTACACCTTC. Translating gives CASNQPTSRNYGYTF.

This clonotype was counted between two and nine times. The chain uses TRBV20-1 and TRBJ2-7; 8 positions match TRBD1. TRBJ2-5 explains the end of the DNA better; the J call may be wrong. CDR3 size: 13 residues. Germline-derived CDR1 and CDR2 are DFQATT and SNEGSKA (reference sequence). The CDR3 DNA reads TGCAGTGCTGAGGACAGGGCCGGGGAGACCCAGTACTTC. It specifies CSAEDRAGETQYF.

Points on this clonotype: One junction end disagrees with the germline gene, perhaps due to a read error. This rearrangement joins TRBV10-3 to TRBJ1-2, with TRBD1 identical over 8 bases. This CDR3 spans 14 amino acids. The V gene's germline CDR1 is ENHRY and CDR2 SYGVKD. CDR3 bases: TGTGCCGTCAGTGACAGGGGACCTAACTATGGCTACACCTTC. It translates to CAVSDRGPNYGYTF.

This clonotype was counted a few times. The chain is built from TRBV20-1 and TRBJ2-7; possible D gene TRBD1, 5 bases. Per germline, CDR1 DFQATT and CDR2 SNEGSKA (reference sequence). This CDR3 is built from 14 residues. V was shortened by 2 bases and J by 1 base, with 12 bases between the two germline ends. CDR3 bases: TGCAGTGCTAGAAGGGCAGGGAATTCCTACGAGCAGTACTTC. The encoded protein is CSARRAGNSYEQYF.

V and J are TRBV6-5 and TRBJ2-2; the D gene is possibly TRBD2 (5 bases). CDR1 and CDR2 (germline): MNHEY, SVGAGI. The V end lost 4 bases, the J end lost 5 bases, and 11 bases lay between the germline ends. The CDR3 sequence is 14 residues long. The DNA for the CDR3 is TGTGCCAGCAGTTGGTTGAGGGAAACCGGGGAGCTGTTTTTT. Residues: CASSWLRETGELFF.

The sample holds a few counts of this clonotype. The CDR3 protein is CASSLMDFSYEQYF. The DNA of the CDR3 is TGTGCCAGCAGTTTAATGGACTTCTCCTACGAGCAGTACTTC. The V and J genes are TRBV12-3 or TRBV12-4 and TRBJ2-7; D might be TRBD2 (5 bases). Trimming cost V 2 bases and J 0 bases, with 8 bases left between them. The CDR3 totals 14 residues.

V and J are TRBV15 and TRBJ1-2, with D tentatively TRBD1 (5 bases). This CDR3 is built from 15 residues. CDR1 and CDR2 (germline): LNHNV, YYDKDF (reference sequence). V was trimmed by 1 base and J by 3 bases, leaving 12 bases between them. The CDR3 DNA reads TGTGCCACCAGCAGAGGAGAGGGGAAGGACTATGGCTACACCTTC. It yields the protein CATSRGEGKDYGYTF.

This clonotype was recorded a few times. The chain uses TRBV2 and TRBJ2-7; D is possibly TRBD1 (6 bases). The CDR3 runs 15 residues. Germline V gene data show CDR1 as SNHLY and CDR2 as FYNNEI. Trimming stripped 6 bases from V and 0 bases from J, with 15 bases between. In nucleotides, the CDR3 is TGTGCCAGCAGCGCTGGACAGTCAATCTCCTACGAGCAGTACTTC. Amino acids: CASSAGQSISYEQYF.

This clonotype has a handful of counts. The rearrangement uses TRBV2 and TRBJ2-7; D is ambiguous. CDR1 and CDR2 (germline): SNHLY, FYNNEI. With 6 bases removed from V and 9 bases from J, the gap between germline ends came to 21 bases. The CDR3 has 14 residues. CDR3 protein: CASRAGPGPVVQYF. CDR3 DNA sequence: TGTGCCAGCAGGGCTGGGCCAGGCCCAGTTGTGCAGTACTTC.

The chain links TRBV7-8 to TRBJ1-5; D ambiguous. V lost 8 bases and J lost 4, with 12 bases in between. The CDR3 loop spans 13 amino acids. Germline-derived CDR1 and CDR2 are SGHVS and FQNEAQ. In DNA form, the CDR3 reads TGTGCCAGCCCCCGGGTGTGGAATCAGCCCCAGCATTTT. This gives the protein CASPRVWNQPQHF.

The chain couples TRBV5-1 to TRBJ2-1, with no clear D. The germline V and J ends were trimmed by 1 base and 5 bases, with 7 bases remaining between them. This CDR3 comprises 13 residues. CDR1 and CDR2 (germline): SGHRS, YFSETQ. The CDR3 protein is CASSLISNNEQFF. The CDR3 coding sequence is TGCGCCAGCAGCTTGATAAGCAACAATGAGCAGTTCTTC.